Shown below are 21 T cell receptor beta chains from a single sample sequenced in a study of Tregs in tolerant kidney transplant recipients. The nonmyeloablative bone marrow transplants came from related graft donors, with transient mixed chimerism. Repertoires were generated with immunoSEQ multiplex PCR, while TCRdb's copy carries only in-frame clones and drops some. The repertoire holds around 64,000 clones, with around 87% as singletons. Sequenced here: CD4+ T cells from blood (PBMCs), sampled 6 months after the transplant. The receptors here all came from a human patient who received a combined kidney and bone marrow transplant. Among the T cells, some may be from the graft donor.

The chain employs TRBV14 and TRBJ2-7; 10 bases are a match to TRBD2. V was pared by 2 bases and J by 5 bases, with 6 bases of the junction left unmatched. The CDR3 is made up of 15 amino acids. CDR1 and CDR2 (germline): SGHDN, FVKESK. The CDR3 region is CASSQFSGRVHEQYF. The DNA of the CDR3 is TGTGCCAGCAGCCAATTCAGCGGGAGGGTCCACGAGCAGTACTTC.

The chain carries TRBV5-1 and TRBJ2-5; D is undetermined. TRBJ2-7 matches the DNA end more closely, so the J call is doubtful. The CDR3 has 12 residues. Looked up from germline, CDR1 is SGHRS and CDR2 is YFSETQ. The DNA of the CDR3 is TGCGCCAGCAGCTTGTCAGGTTACGAGCAGTACTTC. Amino acids: CASSLSGYEQYF.

The chain uses TRBV28 and TRBJ1-5; TRBD1 matches at 7 bases. The CDR3 has 13 residues. Trimming removed 6 bases from V and 6 bases from J; junction bases left unmatched: 5. The germline gives CDR1 MDHEN, CDR2 SYDVKM. CDR3 nucleotide sequence: TGTGCCAGCAGCTGGACAGGCAGTCAGCCCCAGCATTTT. This gives the protein CASSWTGSQPQHF.

The chain has TRBV19 and TRBJ2-1, with TRBD1 matching over 8 bases. Germline trimming cut 6 bases from V and 0 bases from J; bases unmatched to any gene: 1. This CDR3 has 14 amino acids. Germline values: CDR1 LNHDA, CDR2 SQIVND (reference sequence). The CDR3 region has the DNA TGTGCCAGTAGGACAGGGGTCTCCTACAATGAGCAGTTCTTC. It yields the protein CASRTGVSYNEQFF.

The rearrangement uses TRBV5-4 and TRBJ2-5; D is ambiguous. With 0 bases removed from V and 1 base from J, the gap between germline ends came to 7 bases. Germline CDR1 reads SGHNT; CDR2 reads YYREEE (reference sequence). This CDR3 has 14 amino acids. CDR3 nucleotides: TGTGCCAGCAGCTTGGGTCGAGTCCAAGAGACCCAGTACTTC. This gives the protein CASSLGRVQETQYF.

The V call is TRBV2, the J call TRBJ2-5; the match to TRBD2 covers 7 bases. V shed 8 bases and J 5 bases; nucleotides not matched to a gene: 11. The CDR3 runs 14 residues. Germline CDR1 reads SNHLY; CDR2 reads FYNNEI. The CDR3 loop is CASQGRTRGETQYF. The CDR3 coding sequence is TGTGCCAGCCAAGGAAGGACTAGGGGCGAGACCCAGTACTTC.

The V gene is TRBV11-2, the J gene TRBJ2-3; D perhaps matches TRBD2 (6 bases). CDR1 and CDR2 (germline): SGHAT, FQNNGV. The CDR3 length is 15 residues. V was cut by 3 bases and J by 1 base, with 11 bases left in between. CDR3 in DNA: TGTGCCAGCAGCTTGCGGCGGGGACGCACAGATACGCAGTATTTT. This translates into CASSLRRGRTDTQYF.

This clone appeared once. The chain uses TRBV19 and TRBJ2-3; D is unresolved. Germline V lookup: CDR1 LNHDA, CDR2 SQIVND (reference sequence). CDR3 length: 13 residues. V was trimmed by 6 bases and J by 0 bases, leaving 7 bases between them. For the CDR3, the DNA is TGTGCCAGTAGGCCAGTTAGCACAGATACGCAGTATTTT. It translates to CASRPVSTDTQYF.

The J gene is TRBJ1-3, the V gene TRBV7-2; 7 positions agree with TRBD1. The CDR3 consists of 17 residues. Germline CDR1 and CDR2: SGHTA and FQGNSA. The V segment lost 5 bases and the J segment 4 bases; nucleotides outside the gene matches: 14. The CDR3 nucleotides are TGTGCCAGCAGCCCGATAATACAGGGGACGGCGGGAAACACCATATATTTT. Translation gives CASSPIIQGTAGNTIYF.

The V gene is TRBV28, the J gene TRBJ1-1, with TRBD1 matching 7 bases. Germline V CDR1 and CDR2: MDHEN, SYDVKM. V dropped 6 bases and J dropped 1; count of bases not matched to a gene: 8. The CDR3 runs 15 residues. As DNA, the CDR3 is TGTGCCAGCAGCAAGATGACAGGGAGGAACACTGAAGCTTTCTTT. It translates to CASSKMTGRNTEAFF.

The chain is built from TRBV10-2 and TRBJ1-5; 7 bases are a match to TRBD1. CDR1 is WSHSY and CDR2 is SAAADI in the germline V gene. V lost 6 bases, J lost 7 bases, and 12 bases stayed unmatched. The CDR3 totals 15 residues. CDR3 protein: CASRTTGSSGQPQHF. The DNA for the CDR3 is TGCGCCAGCAGGACGACAGGGAGCTCGGGCCAGCCCCAGCATTTT.

The rearrangement links TRBV28 to TRBJ1-1; D gene unclear. Deletions cut 2 bases from V and 5 bases from J, with 6 bases between. There are 12 residues in the CDR3. Germline values: CDR1 MDHEN, CDR2 SYDVKM. The CDR3 nucleotides read TGTGCCAGCAGTTTACGGGGTACTGAAGCTTTCTTT. It codes for CASSLRGTEAFF.

This clone appeared once. The chain employs TRBV7-3 and TRBJ2-3; 8 nucleotides line up with TRBD2. V shed 2 bases and J 5 bases; nucleotides not matched to a gene: 12. The CDR3 consists of 17 residues. Germline assignment: CDR1 SGHTA and CDR2 FQGTGA. CDR3 loop: CASSLWAGGVSVDTQYF. The CDR3 region has the DNA TGTGCCAGCAGCTTATGGGCGGGAGGAGTTTCAGTAGATACGCAGTATTTT.

The chain's CDR3 is CASSGLAGGPAYEQYF. For the CDR3, the DNA is TGTGCCAGCAGCGGACTAGCGGGGGGGCCGGCTTACGAGCAGTACTTC. The J gene is TRBJ2-7, the V gene TRBV27, with 15 bases fitting TRBD2. The germline CDR1 and CDR2 sequences are MNHEY and SMNVEV (reference sequence). The CDR3 is made up of 16 amino acids. V lost 6 bases and J lost 4; bases outside the gene matches: 7.

The gene calls are TRBV4-1 and TRBJ1-1; 11 positions match TRBD1. V shed 5 bases, J shed 2 bases, and the junction held 7 bases outside the gene matches. Germline V gene data show CDR1 as MGHRA and CDR2 as YSYEKL. The CDR3 runs 16 residues. The CDR3 DNA reads TGCGCCAGCAGCAGACGGACAGGGGGCATAAACACTGAAGCTTTCTTT. Residues: CASSRRTGGINTEAFF.

The rearrangement uses TRBV2 and TRBJ1-2; D is perhaps TRBD1 (5 bases). The V gene's germline CDR1 is SNHLY and CDR2 FYNNEI. CDR3 length: 12 residues. The V gene lost 8 bases and the J gene lost 5 bases, with 12 bases spanning the gap. The CDR3 coding sequence is TGTGCCAGCGGGGGACTGAGATATGGCTACACCTTC. It codes for CASGGLRYGYTF.

This clone occurred once. The rearrangement joins TRBV5-6 to TRBJ2-7, with TRBD1 matching 11 bases. CDR1 is SGHDT, CDR2 YYEEEE, per germline. V was clipped by 4 bases and J by 4 bases; unmatched bases: 10. CDR3 length: 16 residues. The CDR3 sequence is CASSNTPGQGVYEQYF. The CDR3 bases are TGTGCCAGCAGCAATACCCCGGGACAGGGGGTATACGAGCAGTACTTC.

The rearrangement links TRBV7-3 to TRBJ2-7; 9 bases are a match to TRBD1. V dropped 4 bases and J dropped 1; count of bases not matched to a gene: 5. Germline assignment: CDR1 SGHTA and CDR2 FQGTGA. The CDR3 has 15 amino acids. The CDR3 DNA reads as TGTGCCAGCAGCTCCCAGACAGGGGGGTCCTACGAGCAGTACTTC. It encodes CASSSQTGGSYEQYF.

The chain employs TRBV15 and TRBJ2-7, with D perhaps matching TRBD2 (6 bases). CDR3 length: 16 amino acids. CDR1 is LNHNV and CDR2 is YYDKDF in the germline V gene (reference sequence). The germline V and J ends were trimmed by 1 base and 1 base, with 14 bases remaining between them. This CDR3 reads CATSRGSGTYSYEQYF. The CDR3 DNA sequence: TGTGCCACCAGCAGAGGATCCGGGACTTATTCCTACGAGCAGTACTTC.

The V and J genes are TRBV5-1 and TRBJ1-2; TRBD1 matches at 7 bases. Germline lookup yields CDR1 SGHRS and CDR2 YFSETQ. V gave up 2 bases and J gave up 5 bases; unmatched junction bases: 6. This CDR3 contains 14 residues. The CDR3 DNA sequence: TGCGCCAGCAGCTTCGTACAGGGGTCGTATGGCTACACCTTC. Protein sequence: CASSFVQGSYGYTF.

The chain couples TRBV30 to TRBJ2-3; 11 bases are shared with TRBD2. CDR3 length: 15 residues. Germline loops: CDR1 GTSNPN, CDR2 SVGIG (reference sequence). J gave up 5 bases and V 0 bases, and 4 bases lay outside the gene matches. CDR3 DNA sequence: TGTGCCTGGAGTGTAATAGCGGGGGGGCTAGATACGCAGTATTTT. It codes for CAWSVIAGGLDTQYF.